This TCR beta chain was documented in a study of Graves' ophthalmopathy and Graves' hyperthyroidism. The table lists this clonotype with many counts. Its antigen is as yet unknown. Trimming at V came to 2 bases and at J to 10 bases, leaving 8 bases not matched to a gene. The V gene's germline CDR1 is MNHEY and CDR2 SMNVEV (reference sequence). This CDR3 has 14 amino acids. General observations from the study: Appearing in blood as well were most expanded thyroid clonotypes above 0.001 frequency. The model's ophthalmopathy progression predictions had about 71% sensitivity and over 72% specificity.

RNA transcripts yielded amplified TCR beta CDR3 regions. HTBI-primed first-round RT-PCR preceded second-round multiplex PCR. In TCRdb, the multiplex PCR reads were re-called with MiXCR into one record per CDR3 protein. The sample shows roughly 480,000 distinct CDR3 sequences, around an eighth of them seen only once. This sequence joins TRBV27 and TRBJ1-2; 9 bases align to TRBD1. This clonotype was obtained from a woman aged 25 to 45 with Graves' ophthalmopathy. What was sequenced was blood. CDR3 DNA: TGTGCCAGCAGTTTAGTTACGGGACAGGGTGACTACACCTTC. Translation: CASSLVTGQGDYTF.